The 27 T cell receptor beta chains in this list originate from one sample, sequenced in a study of human T cells and chemical hapten exposure. Noted time point: patch test 3, about 24 weeks after DPC sensitization. The treatment: therapeutic diphenylcyclopropenone sensitization with weekly scalp DPC. TCRdb recomputed calls from the RACE reads with MiXCR, one row per CDR3 protein. This table holds about 64,000 distinct CDR3 sequences, 9.5% to 12% found once. The sample was whole blood, taken in connection with sensitization to the hapten diphenylcyclopropenone (DPC). The receptor source for this set is a woman aged 30 to 39 with alopecia areata. Some clones in this sample may be carry-over from other donors' samples.

Comment on this clonotype: Given a much more abundant clone one base away, this may be a read error. The chain is built from TRBV6-2 or TRBV6-3 and TRBJ2-1, with D perhaps matching TRBD2 (5 bases). V was trimmed by 9 bases and J by 8 bases, leaving 17 bases between them. The length of the CDR3 is 13 residues. Germline CDR1 and CDR2: MNHEY and SVGEGT. The CDR3 DNA is TGTGCCAGGTGGCAGCAGGAGGTTCATGAGCAGTTCTTC. Residues: CARWQQEVHEQFF.

This clonotype has more than one count but fewer than ten. The chain has TRBV10-3 and TRBJ1-2; TRBD1 might be the D (5 bases). V lost 3 bases and J lost 2, with 10 bases in between. The CDR3 is made up of 14 amino acids. Germline CDR1 ENHRY, CDR2 SYGVKD. The CDR3 nucleotides are TGTGCCATCAGTGAAAGGAGGGGCAACTATGGCTACACCTTC. Translated: CAISERRGNYGYTF.

In regard to this clonotype: An end of the junction does not agree with germline; a read error may underlie this. This chain uses TRBV28 with TRBJ2-7, with 9 bases lining up with TRBD1. Germline CDR1 and CDR2: MDHEN and SYDVKM. The CDR3 sequence is 12 residues long. Here the CDR3 DNA reads TGTGCCAGCAGCACCGTAACCTGGGACAGGGACTTC. Translation: CASSTVTWDRDF.

This clonotype turned up a few times. The J gene is TRBJ2-3, the V gene TRBV10-2; D is possibly TRBD1 or TRBD2 (6 bases each). The germline CDR1 and CDR2 sequences are WSHSY and SAAADI. Trimming removed 7 bases at V and 5 bases at J, with 16 bases between. The CDR3 runs 14 residues. Here the CDR3 DNA reads TGCGCCAGCACCCCTAGGGGGGAGGAAGATACGCAGTATTTT. Protein sequence: CASTPRGEEDTQYF.

This clonotype was seen ten or more times. The J gene is TRBJ2-5, the V gene TRBV27; D is ambiguous. The CDR3 sequence is 14 residues long. Germline assignment: CDR1 MNHEY and CDR2 SMNVEV (reference sequence). V gave up 5 bases and J gave up 5 bases, with 15 bases separating them. Written as DNA, the CDR3 is TGTGCCAGCAGTCCTCTTGTTAGGTCGGAGACCCAGTACTTC. Translated, it gives CASSPLVRSETQYF.

This clonotype was detected ten times or more. The gene calls are TRBV4-2 and TRBJ1-2; D remains unclear. Germline V gene data show CDR1 as LGHNA and CDR2 as YNFKEQ. The CDR3 totals 14 residues. Trimming pared 0 bases from V and 3 bases from J, leaving 8 bases between. CDR3 sequence (DNA): TGTGCCAGCAGCCAAGATGGCCCTGACTATGGCTACACCTTC. Residues: CASSQDGPDYGYTF.

This clonotype occurred many times. This chain uses TRBV18 with TRBJ2-1, with a weak D call TRBD2 (6 bases). The germline CDR1 and CDR2 sequences are KGHSH and LQKENI. The CDR3 sequence is 14 residues long. Between the trimmed V and J ends, which lost 3 bases and 6 bases, there was a span of 12 bases. CDR3 sequence reads: CASSPGGAGNEQFF. CDR3 DNA sequence: TGTGCCAGCTCACCGGGAGGAGCCGGCAATGAGCAGTTCTTC. Looking up the rest from reference TRBV18 and TRBJ2-1 gives the full variable domain: NAGVMQNPRHLVRRRGQEARLRCSPMKGHSHVYWYRQLPEEGLKFMVYLQKENIIDESGMPKERFSAEFPKEGPSILRIQQVVRGDSAAYFCASSPGGAGNEQFFGPGTRLTVL.

The V call is TRBV7-9, the J call TRBJ1-3; 7 nucleotides match TRBD1. With 5 bases clipped from V and 7 bases from J, the junction kept 8 bases outside the gene matches. CDR1 SEHNR and CDR2 FQNEAQ come from the germline V gene (reference sequence). The CDR3 is 14 amino acids. The CDR3 loop reads CASSRDSDLNTIYF. The CDR3 DNA reads TGTGCCAGCAGCCGGGACAGTGACCTGAACACCATATATTTT.

The chain couples TRBV6-1 to TRBJ2-3; the match to TRBD2 covers 11 bases. The CDR3 has 15 residues. J gave up 2 bases and V 6 bases, and 4 bases lay outside the gene matches. The V gene's germline CDR1 is MNHNS and CDR2 SASEGT. DNA of the CDR3: TGTGCCAGCAGACTAGCGGGAGACCTCACAGATACGCAGTATTTT. Protein product: CASRLAGDLTDTQYF.

This clonotype was counted only a few times. The chain has TRBV6-2 or TRBV6-3 and TRBJ2-3, with no clear D. The V gene's germline CDR1 is MNHEY and CDR2 SVGEGT. V lost 2 bases to trimming and J lost 9 bases, with 15 bases between them. This CDR3 is built from 14 residues. CDR3 DNA: TGTGCCAGCAGTTACGGCTATCCACCAATAACGCAGTATTTT. Translation: CASSYGYPPITQYF.

This clonotype was seen repeatedly, ten times or more. The DNA of the CDR3 is TGTGCCAGCAGTTTCCCCGGTGGAAACACCATATATTTT. Its translation: CASSFPGGNTIYF. The genes are TRBV12-3 or TRBV12-4 and TRBJ1-3; D is undetermined. CDR3 length equals 13 residues. The V and J ends lost 3 bases and 3 bases respectively, with 6 bases between them.

The chain couples TRBV4-3 to TRBJ2-1; 10 bases are shared with TRBD2. This CDR3 region has 16 residues. Germline V lookup: CDR1 LGHNA, CDR2 YSLEER. The V gene end was trimmed by 3 bases and the J gene end by 3 bases; junction bases not matched to a gene: 5. In DNA form, the CDR3 reads TGCGCCAGCAGCCAGGCCCTAGCGGGGGACTACAATGAGCAGTTCTTC. Its translation: CASSQALAGDYNEQFF.

This clonotype was picked up a small number of times. V gene TRBV28 combines with J gene TRBJ1-5; D gene uncertain. V was trimmed by 2 bases and J by 0 bases, leaving 8 bases between them. The CDR3 consists of 15 residues. Per the germline V gene, CDR1 is MDHEN and CDR2 is SYDVKM. This chain's CDR3 is CASSLAGISNQPQHF. In DNA, the CDR3 is TGTGCCAGCAGTTTAGCAGGAATTAGCAATCAGCCCCAGCATTTT. The variable domain in full, completed from reference TRBV28 and TRBJ1-5, reads DVKVTQSSRYLVKRTGEKVFLECVQDMDHENMFWYRQDPGLGLRLIYFSYDVKMKEKGDIPEGYSVSREKKERFSLILESASTNQTSMYLCASSLAGISNQPQHFGDGTRLSIL.

This clonotype was observed a handful of times. The V gene is TRBV20-1, the J gene TRBJ2-5; D is ambiguous. Per germline, CDR1 DFQATT and CDR2 SNEGSKA (reference sequence). Deletions cut 6 bases from V and 4 bases from J, with 0 bases between. The CDR3 spans 8 residues. The CDR3 loop reads CSAETQYF. The CDR3 region has the DNA TGCAGTGCAGAGACCCAGTACTTC.

This clonotype was detected only a few times. V is TRBV3-1 and J is TRBJ1-5, with D unclear. V lost 0 bases, J lost 6 bases, and 6 bases lay in between. The CDR3 runs to 13 residues. CDR1 and CDR2 from the germline V gene are LGHDT and YNNKEL (reference sequence). CDR3 loop: CASSQDRSQPQHF. As DNA, the CDR3 is TGTGCCAGCAGCCAAGACAGAAGTCAGCCCCAGCATTTT.

DNA for the CDR3: TGTGCCAGCAGTTCCGGCCGAGCCCATGGCTACACCTTC. Its protein product is CASSSGRAHGYTF. The chain couples TRBV28 to TRBJ1-2, with D uncertain. The CDR3 has 13 residues. V was clipped by 4 bases and J by 6 bases, with 12 bases between them. The germline V gene has CDR1 MDHEN and CDR2 SYDVKM.

CDR3 nucleotide sequence: TGTGCCAGCAGTGACGATCGGGGAGGAAATTCACCCCTCCACTTT. Amino acid sequence: CASSDDRGGNSPLHF. The gene calls are TRBV6-4 and TRBJ1-6; D gene ambiguous. CDR3 length: 15 amino acids. With 2 bases removed from V and 7 bases from J, the gap between germline ends came to 12 bases. Germline assignment: CDR1 MRHNA and CDR2 SNTAGT.

This clonotype has ten or more counts. The chain uses TRBV7-9 and TRBJ1-2; D call uncertain. In germline, CDR1 is SEHNR, CDR2 FQNEAQ (reference sequence). With 3 bases removed from V and 6 bases from J, the gap between germline ends came to 20 bases. The CDR3 sequence is 16 residues long. CDR3 DNA sequence: TGTGCCAGCAGCTTGGACGGATCGTCGGACGGAGATGGCTACACCTTC. Translating it yields CASSLDGSSDGDGYTF. The variable domain in full, with the rest retrieved from reference TRBV7-9 and TRBJ1-2, is DTGVSQNPRHKITKRGQNVTFRCDPISEHNRLYWYRQTLGQGPEFLTYFQNEAQLEKSRLLSDRFSAERPKGSFSTLEIQRTEQGDSAMYLCASSLDGSSDGDGYTFGSGTRLTVV.

This clonotype has more than one count but fewer than ten. The J gene is TRBJ1-1, the V gene TRBV6-5; TRBD1 is a possible D gene (5 bases). The V and J ends lost 0 bases and 4 bases respectively, with 12 bases between them. The CDR3 is 15 residues long. CDR1 is MNHEY and CDR2 is SVGAGI in the germline V gene. DNA of the CDR3: TGTGCCAGCAGTTACTCGCAGGGAGGGAGCACTGAAGCTTTCTTT. Translated, it gives CASSYSQGGSTEAFF.

This clonotype showed up many times. The chain carries TRBV7-2 and TRBJ1-5; 7 nucleotides align to TRBD1. The CDR3 length is 15 residues. Germline V CDR1 and CDR2: SGHTA, FQGNSA. V shed 1 base and J 6 bases; nucleotides not matched to a gene: 6. CDR3 nucleotides: TGTGCCAGCAGCTTAGGACAGGGCGGGGGTCAGCCCCAGCATTTT. Amino acids: CASSLGQGGGQPQHF. The full variable domain, in which reference TRBV7-2 and TRBJ1-5 provide the parts outside the CDR3, is GAGVSQSPSNKVTEKGKDVELRCDPISGHTALYWYRQSLGQGLEFLIYFQGNSAPDKSGLPSDRFSAERTGGSVSTLTIQRTQQEDSAVYLCASSLGQGGGQPQHFGDGTRLSIL.

Only a few counts were recorded for this clonotype. The chain links TRBV20-1 to TRBJ2-3; unclear D gene. Per germline, CDR1 DFQATT and CDR2 SNEGSKA (reference sequence). The CDR3 loop spans 13 amino acids. The CDR3 loop reads CSSESEYTDTQYF. The CDR3 bases are TGCAGCTCGGAGAGCGAGTACACAGATACGCAGTATTTT.

The chain couples TRBV6-6 to TRBJ2-1; weak D call: TRBD2 (6 bases). From germline, CDR1 is MNHNY and CDR2 SVGAGI (reference sequence). The CDR3 runs 18 residues. Trimming took off 6 bases at V and 6 bases at J, with 27 bases between the two ends. CDR3 nucleotides: TGTGCCAGCAGGGACCTCACCGGGACTCTACAGTTCCCCAATGAGCAGTTCTTC. Translation: CASRDLTGTLQFPNEQFF.

The chain employs TRBV6-2 or TRBV6-3 and TRBJ1-1; 7 nucleotides match TRBD1. With V trimmed by 10 bases and J by 1 base, 3 bases remained unmatched. Germline CDR1 and CDR2: MNHEY and SVGEGT. The CDR3 runs to 12 residues. CDR3 bases: TGTGCCACCCGGACAGGGAACACTGAAGCTTTCTTT. Translated: CATRTGNTEAFF.

The chain recombines TRBV20-1 with TRBJ1-5; D remains ambiguous. The CDR3 runs to 16 residues. The germline V gene encodes CDR1 DFQATT and CDR2 SNEGSKA (reference sequence). The V end was cut by 4 bases, the J end by 1 base, with 17 bases between. The CDR3 nucleotides are TGCAGTGCTATCCCTTGGGAGCGTGCGAGCAATCAGCCCCAGCATTTT. Amino acids: CSAIPWERASNQPQHF.

The chain joins TRBV5-5 to TRBJ1-6; D might be TRBD1 (5 bases). Germline values: CDR1 SGHKS, CDR2 YYEKEE (reference sequence). The V end was cut by 4 bases, the J end by 5 bases, with 16 bases between. The CDR3 has 16 amino acids. The CDR3, as DNA: TGTGCCAGCAGCACCGGAACAGGATTCGATAATTCACCCCTCCACTTT. Protein sequence: CASSTGTGFDNSPLHF.

This clonotype was counted between two and nine times. V and J are TRBV4-1 and TRBJ2-7, with 7 bases identical to TRBD1. Per germline, CDR1 MGHRA and CDR2 YSYEKL. V shed 4 bases, J shed 4 bases, and the junction held 10 bases outside the gene matches. This CDR3 spans 15 amino acids. The CDR3 bases are TGCGCCAGCAGCCCTTCGACAGGGTTAACGTACGAGCAGTACTTC. This sequence encodes CASSPSTGLTYEQYF.

This chain links TRBV12-3 or TRBV12-4 with TRBJ1-2, with 9 bases lining up with TRBD1. V lost 5 bases to trimming and J lost 4 bases; unmatched junction nucleotides: 11. This CDR3 comprises 16 residues. CDR3 coding DNA: TGTGCCAGCAGTCCCACCGGGACAGGGAGAATCTATGGCTACACCTTC. Translation: CASSPTGTGRIYGYTF.